The 30 T cell receptor beta chains below all came from one sample that was sequenced in a study of cytomegalovirus exposure and HLA in healthy donors. Primers: 60 Vbeta forward and 13 Jbeta reverse. Clones were read by immunoSEQ multiplex PCR, and TCRdb kept only the in-frame ones, dropping some. The repertoire holds roughly 62,000 clones, 70% to 85% seen once, with approximately 3.3% in the top ten. The sequenced sample consisted of PBMCs. The receptors were gathered from a woman aged 35 to 49 in good health and CMV-seropositive.

The chain combines TRBV28 with TRBJ2-2; D gene ambiguous. CDR3 length: 14 amino acids. Germline CDR1 MDHEN, CDR2 SYDVKM. With 3 bases removed from V and 6 bases from J, the gap between germline ends came to 11 bases. This chain's CDR3 is CASSFVIRSGELFF. CDR3 coding DNA: TGTGCCAGCAGTTTTGTAATCCGGTCCGGGGAGCTGTTTTTT.

The chain couples TRBV9 to TRBJ1-6; D unclear. Trimming removed 0 bases from V and 13 bases from J, with 8 bases in between. The germline CDR1 and CDR2 sequences are SGDLS and YYNGEE. CDR3 length: 12 amino acids. CDR3 in DNA: TGTGCCAGCAGCGTAGGGGGAGGGCCCCTCCACTTT. Translated, it gives CASSVGGGPLHF.

This chain links TRBV9 with TRBJ2-7, with D possibly TRBD2 on 6 matching bases. Germline loops: CDR1 SGDLS, CDR2 YYNGEE. This CDR3 comprises 17 residues. The V gene lost 0 bases and the J gene lost 5 bases, with 21 bases spanning the gap. CDR3 region: CASSVVRGGNPVDEQYF. As DNA, the CDR3 is TGTGCCAGCAGCGTAGTCCGTGGGGGGAACCCGGTAGACGAGCAGTACTTC. Based on the CDR3 plus reference TRBV9 and TRBJ2-7, the full variable domain is DSGVTQTPKHLITATGQRVTLRCSPRSGDLSVYWYQQSLDQGLQFLIQYYNGEERAKGNILERFSAQQFPDLHSELNLSSLELGDSALYFCASSVVRGGNPVDEQYFGPGTRLTVT.

This clone was counted a single time. This rearrangement joins TRBV11-2 to TRBJ1-3, with D perhaps TRBD1 (5 bases). The CDR3 loop spans 16 amino acids. Trimming removed 5 bases from V and 1 base from J, with 15 bases in between. Germline lookup yields CDR1 SGHAT and CDR2 FQNNGV. The CDR3 DNA reads TGTGCCAGCAGCCCACTGTGGGGGGGATCTGGAAACACCATATATTTT. Residues: CASSPLWGGSGNTIYF.

CDR3 amino acids: CASSRSPGRVFF. The CDR3, as DNA: TGCGCCAGCAGCCGAAGTCCGGGGAGGGTTTTCTTT. The chain links TRBV5-1 to TRBJ1-1; no reliable D call. The V end lost 4 bases, the J end lost 13 bases, and 17 bases lay between the germline ends. In germline, CDR1 is SGHRS, CDR2 YFSETQ. This CDR3 has 12 amino acids.

This clone showed up just a few times. The chain recombines TRBV5-1 with TRBJ1-6; D unresolved. Germline V CDR1 and CDR2: SGHRS, YFSETQ. The CDR3 totals 12 residues. The germline V and J ends were trimmed by 4 bases and 5 bases, with 4 bases remaining between them. For the CDR3, the DNA is TGCGCCAGCAGCCGCGATAATTCACCCCTCCACTTT. It yields the protein CASSRDNSPLHF.

This chain uses TRBV9 with TRBJ1-3; D is ambiguous. V shed 0 bases and J shed 0 bases, with 4 bases lying between them. The CDR3 runs to 14 residues. Germline lookup yields CDR1 SGDLS and CDR2 YYNGEE. The CDR3: CASSVASSGNTIYF. CDR3 DNA sequence: TGTGCCAGCAGCGTAGCTAGCTCTGGAAACACCATATATTTT. The whole variable domain, filled in from reference TRBV9 and TRBJ1-3, reads DSGVTQTPKHLITATGQRVTLRCSPRSGDLSVYWYQQSLDQGLQFLIQYYNGEERAKGNILERFSAQQFPDLHSELNLSSLELGDSALYFCASSVASSGNTIYFGEGSWLTVV.

The chain links TRBV15 to TRBJ2-3; a weak D match, TRBD1 (6 bases). Germline assignment: CDR1 LNHNV and CDR2 YYDKDF (reference sequence). Trimming stripped 0 bases from V and 4 bases from J, with 20 bases between. The CDR3 is made up of 18 amino acids. The CDR3 region is CATSRDRATGTRADTQYF. CDR3 bases: TGTGCCACCAGCAGAGATAGGGCCACAGGGACGAGGGCAGATACGCAGTATTTT.

The genes are TRBV11-2 and TRBJ1-1; 7 nucleotides agree with TRBD1. The CDR3 contains 13 residues. J was trimmed by 0 bases and V by 7 bases; bases with no gene match: 2. In germline, CDR1 is SGHAT, CDR2 FQNNGV. CDR3 region: CASTQGLNTEAFF. CDR3 coding DNA: TGTGCCAGCACACAGGGGCTGAACACTGAAGCTTTCTTT.

The chain combines TRBV19 with TRBJ1-1; D unclear. V was clipped by 10 bases and J by 6 bases, with 12 bases between them. The CDR3 is 11 amino acids. The germline V gene has CDR1 LNHDA and CDR2 SQIVND (reference sequence). As DNA, the CDR3 is TGTGCCACCTCTGTCGGGTCTGAAGCTTTCTTT. Amino acid sequence: CATSVGSEAFF.

The sample holds a few counts of this clone. The genes are TRBV6-5 and TRBJ1-1, with 8 bases lining up with TRBD1. Germline CDR1 and CDR2: MNHEY and SVGAGI. V was pared by 5 bases and J by 11 bases, with 10 bases of the junction left unmatched. This CDR3 contains 13 residues. In nucleotides, the CDR3 is TGTGCCAGCAGTAAACCTACAGGGGGTATTGCTTTCTTT. As protein: CASSKPTGGIAFF.

The chain links TRBV18 to TRBJ1-2; D gene uncertain. V gave up 3 bases and J gave up 8 bases, with 13 bases separating them. The CDR3 loop spans 13 amino acids. The germline CDR1 and CDR2 sequences are KGHSH and LQKENI. The CDR3 sequence is CASSPRQAEGYTF. CDR3 nucleotide sequence: TGTGCCAGCTCACCCAGACAAGCCGAGGGCTACACCTTC. Based on the CDR3 plus reference TRBV18 and TRBJ1-2, the full variable domain is NAGVMQNPRHLVRRRGQEARLRCSPMKGHSHVYWYRQLPEEGLKFMVYLQKENIIDESGMPKERFSAEFPKEGPSILRIQQVVRGDSAAYFCASSPRQAEGYTFGSGTRLTVV.

This chain joins TRBV6-1 and TRBJ2-5, with 9 positions matching TRBD2. V trimming: 9 bases; J trimming: 4 bases; junction bases outside the gene matches: 12. This CDR3 is built from 15 residues. Germline CDR1 reads MNHNS; CDR2 reads SASEGT. The CDR3 coding sequence is TGTGCCAGTCACCGAGGGAGCGGGGGGCGAGAGACCCAGTACTTC. It yields the protein CASHRGSGGRETQYF.

The chain employs TRBV7-6 and TRBJ2-1, with 9 bases that match TRBD2. The V gene's germline CDR1 is SGHVS and CDR2 FNYEAQ. The CDR3 covers 16 residues. The V gene end was trimmed by 3 bases and the J gene end by 11 bases; junction bases not matched to a gene: 14. The CDR3 loop is CASSFFASGVDGKQFF. The CDR3 DNA is TGTGCCAGCAGCTTTTTTGCTAGCGGGGTGGATGGGAAGCAGTTCTTC.

V is TRBV5-1 and J is TRBJ2-3; D remains unclear. CDR3 length: 14 amino acids. Trimming stripped 0 bases from V and 2 bases from J, with 7 bases between. The V gene's germline CDR1 is SGHRS and CDR2 YFSETQ. The CDR3 is CASSLAQLTDTQYF. CDR3 DNA: TGCGCCAGCAGCTTGGCCCAACTCACAGATACGCAGTATTTT.

This clone was observed a single time. This chain links TRBV11-2 with TRBJ2-7, with D possibly being TRBD2 (6 bases). Trimming left V 4 bases short and J 3 bases short, with 22 bases between. This CDR3 is built from 17 residues. The germline V gene encodes CDR1 SGHAT and CDR2 FQNNGV. The CDR3 is CASSYLKRGAGHYEQYF. In DNA form, the CDR3 reads TGTGCCAGCAGCTACTTAAAACGTGGTGCGGGGCACTACGAGCAGTACTTC. The full variable domain, completed using reference TRBV11-2 and TRBJ2-7, is EAGVAQSPRYKIIEKRQSVAFWCNPISGHATLYWYQQILGQGPKLLIQFQNNGVVDDSQLPKDRFSAERLKGVDSTLKIQPAKLEDSAVYLCASSYLKRGAGHYEQYFGPGTRLTVT.

This chain links TRBV4-3 with TRBJ1-4; 8 nucleotides line up with TRBD1. Germline trimming cut 1 base from V and 8 bases from J; bases unmatched to any gene: 9. This CDR3 spans 16 amino acids. Germline CDR1 and CDR2: LGHNA and YSLEER. The DNA for the CDR3 is TGCGCCAGCAGCCAAGTTAGGTCAGGGGGCGACGAAAAACTGTTTTTT. Amino acid sequence: CASSQVRSGGDEKLFF.

The chain joins TRBV2 to TRBJ2-7; 7 bases align to TRBD1. Trimming removed 4 bases from V and 4 bases from J; junction bases left unmatched: 7. Germline V gene lookup returns CDR1 SNHLY and CDR2 FYNNEI. The length of the CDR3 is 14 residues. CDR3 loop: CASSAPGQFYEQYF. CDR3 DNA: TGTGCCAGCAGTGCCCCGGGACAGTTTTACGAGCAGTACTTC.

This chain joins TRBV5-1 and TRBJ2-3; TRBD1 aligns across 10 bases. Germline-derived CDR1 and CDR2 are SGHRS and YFSETQ. J lost 5 bases, V lost 7 bases, and 7 bases had no gene match. The CDR3 runs 14 residues. The CDR3 bases are TGCGCCAGCGGGACAGGGGTTCCGGGAGATACGCAGTATTTT. Residues: CASGTGVPGDTQYF.

This clone was found a few times. V is TRBV5-6 and J is TRBJ2-7, with 8 nucleotides matching TRBD1. J gave up 3 bases and V 4 bases, and 3 bases lay outside the gene matches. This CDR3 spans 13 amino acids. CDR1 SGHDT and CDR2 YYEEEE come from the germline V gene. The CDR3 region is CASSNGQGYEQYF. In DNA form, the CDR3 reads TGTGCCAGCAGCAACGGACAGGGCTACGAGCAGTACTTC. Drawing the rest from reference TRBV5-6 and TRBJ2-7, the complete variable domain is DAGVTQSPTHLIKTRGQQVTLRCSPKSGHDTVSWYQQALGQGPQFIFQYYEEEERQRGNFPDRFSGHQFPNYSSELNVNALLLGDSALYLCASSNGQGYEQYFGPGTRLTVT.

The chain has TRBV4-3 and TRBJ1-3; D is undetermined. V lost 0 bases and J lost 4, with 16 bases in between. This CDR3 has 17 amino acids. The germline V gene has CDR1 LGHNA and CDR2 YSLEER. CDR3 sequence reads: CASSQDSDLSWGNTIYF. CDR3 in DNA: TGCGCCAGCAGCCAAGATTCTGATCTATCCTGGGGAAACACCATATATTTT.

The gene calls are TRBV11-2 and TRBJ2-3; D unclear. Per the germline V gene, CDR1 is SGHAT and CDR2 is FQNNGV. The V end was cut by 7 bases, the J end by 5 bases, with 13 bases between. The CDR3 is 13 residues long. This CDR3 is CASIKTPQDTQYF. The CDR3 DNA reads TGTGCCAGCATCAAAACCCCACAAGATACGCAGTATTTT.

The chain is built from TRBV18 and TRBJ1-5; tentative D call: TRBD1 (5 bases). V dropped 3 bases and J dropped 0 bases, with 9 bases sitting between them. The germline V gene has CDR1 KGHSH and CDR2 LQKENI. The CDR3 totals 15 residues. The CDR3 sequence: CASSPGLGSNQPQHF. DNA for the CDR3: TGTGCCAGCTCACCGGGGCTCGGTAGCAATCAGCCCCAGCATTTT.

V is TRBV30 and J is TRBJ1-1; tentative D call: TRBD1 (5 bases). Trimming cost V 0 bases and J 7 bases, with 18 bases left between them. Per germline, CDR1 GTSNPN and CDR2 SVGIG (reference sequence). This CDR3 has 15 amino acids. CDR3 protein: CAWSVPSRAAGEAFF. CDR3 in DNA: TGTGCCTGGAGTGTACCATCCAGGGCAGCCGGTGAAGCTTTCTTT.

The V and J genes are TRBV23-1 and TRBJ1-1, with D maybe TRBD1 (5 bases). TRBV23-1 is filed as an ORF, its function uncertain. The CDR3 consists of 19 residues. Deletions cut 0 bases from V and 1 base from J, with 21 bases between. In DNA form, the CDR3 reads TGCGCCAGCAGTCAATCGGCGGGCGCGGGGGGATGTAGGAACACTGAAGCTTTCTTT. Protein: CASSQSAGAGGCRNTEAFF.

The table lists this clone with a few counts. This rearrangement joins TRBV2 to TRBJ2-1, with 8 bases fitting TRBD1. The V and J ends lost 1 base and 8 bases, in that order; junction bases with no gene match: 4. Germline V lookup: CDR1 SNHLY, CDR2 FYNNEI. The CDR3 has 14 residues. CDR3 coding DNA: TGTGCCAGCAGTGAAGGGGACAGGTGGGATGAGCAGTTCTTC. It codes for CASSEGDRWDEQFF.

This rearrangement joins TRBV5-1 to TRBJ2-1, with 7 nucleotides matching TRBD1. The CDR3 consists of 17 residues. The V segment lost 0 bases and the J segment 1 base; nucleotides outside the gene matches: 7. Per germline, CDR1 SGHRS and CDR2 YFSETQ. CDR3 bases: TGCGCCAGCAGCTTGGTACGGGACAGCCTTTCCTACAATGAGCAGTTCTTC. This encodes CASSLVRDSLSYNEQFF.

This clone was detected once. The V call is TRBV6-5, the J call TRBJ2-3, with D uncertain. CDR1 MNHEY and CDR2 SVGAGI come from the germline V gene. Deletions cut 2 bases from V and 1 base from J, with 7 bases between. This CDR3 comprises 14 residues. For the CDR3, the DNA is TGTGCCAGCAGTTACATTAGATGCACAGATACGCAGTATTTT. Its translation is CASSYIRCTDTQYF.

The chain combines TRBV19 with TRBJ1-1; D gene ambiguous. The V gene's germline CDR1 is LNHDA and CDR2 SQIVND (reference sequence). The CDR3 is made up of 11 amino acids. The V end lost 6 bases, the J end lost 5 bases, and 7 bases lay between the germline ends. CDR3 sequence (DNA): TGTGCCAGTAGCAGGAGGACTGAAGCTTTCTTT. Protein product: CASSRRTEAFF.

This chain links TRBV27 with TRBJ2-7, with TRBD1 matching 8 bases. The V segment lost 5 bases and the J segment 2 bases; nucleotides outside the gene matches: 11. Germline assignment: CDR1 MNHEY and CDR2 SMNVEV (reference sequence). The CDR3 is made up of 16 amino acids. The CDR3 region is CASSKNPGGATYEQYF. The CDR3, as DNA: TGTGCCAGCAGTAAAAATCCAGGGGGCGCTACCTACGAGCAGTACTTC.